The present T cell receptor (beta chain) was sequenced within a study of blood T cell repertoires in COVID-19. Turning to the study itself: Spain, Italy and the United States supplied samples that represented acute and convalescent COVID-19. Sources were T cells, B-cell-depleted T cells, or PBMCs; the material itself was cDNA or gDNA.

Trimming at V came to 0 bases and at J to 1 base, leaving 4 bases not matched to a gene. Per the germline V gene, CDR1 is SGHRS and CDR2 is YFSETQ. CDR3 length: 16 amino acids. As originally analysed: Amplification from reference gene primers served as the basis for estimated nucleated cell counts. Assay used: immunoSEQ multiplex PCR; TCRdb lists only in-frame clones, some missing. That table furnishes V, J and clone size, whereas the DNA furnished D and trimming. The sample carries about 250,000 clones, around 88% recorded once. Material for sequencing was peripheral blood. V gene TRBV5-1 combines with J gene TRBJ2-1, with 7 bases that match TRBD2. The receptor was derived from an elderly man with acute or convalescent COVID-19. In nucleotides, the CDR3 is TGCGCCAGCAGCTTGGGGGAGGGCCTATCCTACAATGAGCAGTTCTTC. It specifies CASSLGEGLSYNEQFF. The complete variable domain, with remaining parts taken from reference TRBV5-1 and TRBJ2-1, reads KAGVTQTPRYLIKTRGQQVTLSCSPISGHRSVSWYQQTPGQGLQFLFEYFSETQRNKGNFPGRFSGRQFSNSRSEMNVSTLELGDSALYLCASSLGEGLSYNEQFFGPGTRLTVL.